Listed here is a single T cell receptor beta chain. Its antigen remains undetermined. Base qualities are missing; no much larger clone stands one base away. The method behind the library was the immunoSEQ multiplex PCR assay. In its TCRdb copy, this immuneACCESS table keeps in-frame sequences only and misses some clones. Where compared with another copy, unresolved V genes explain less than half of these, and the others have no known cause. The sample table holds more than 550,000 clones, of which about 90% were seen once. 0.0094% of the sample lies in the top ten. These data originate in a study of shared T cell receptors in the human thymus (dated by TCRdb to about 2021). In terms of the full investigation: The study examined how the human thymus generates shared, self-reactive T-cell receptor alpha chains.

The cysteine opens and the phenylalanine closes a CDR3 of 16 amino acids. Just CDR3 DNA is preserved here, 48 bases in frame from base 1. Per the germline V gene, LGHNA is the CDR1 and YSLEER is the CDR2. The junction carries 16 bases between V and J, which are trimmed by 2 bases and 5 bases respectively. These sequences were also reported in another study, on human thymus T cells. According to the second study: In Finland, the donors were immunologically healthy infants who were having open corrective cardiac surgery for congenital heart defects. The thymus tissue came from surgical resects taken out during corrective cardiac surgery. Biased V and J gene segment usage appeared to be present in both thymic and peripheral blood repertoires. Highly overlapping thymic TCR repertoires among unrelated individuals were reported in the related research. The study used roughly eight infant thymus samples plus four related peripheral blood samples to characterize TCR alpha and beta repertoires. The infant donors were roughly 7 to 250 days old, and the cohort included six males and two females. After being mechanically released from the tissue, thymocytes were kept at -70 degrees C in pellets of about 10-32 million cells. A QIAsymphony instrument was used to extract genomic DNA from frozen cell pellets. Using the immunoSEQ multiplex PCR assay, the TCRB and TCRAD loci were amplified from a standardized quantity of quality-controlled genomic DNA. Amplicons spanned the V(D)J region at a length sufficient to cover the CDR3 and identify V and J genes. The commercial immunoSEQ service was used to sequence amplicons on an Illumina platform. Primer bias and sequencing errors were corrected as previously described, and TCRAD and TCRB were defined on the basis of the IMGT database. Analysis of the repertoires was done with immunoSEQ Analyzer 3.0 and VDJTools and included basic statistics, V/J segment usage, diversity estimates, rarefaction and pairwise overlap. To estimate diversity, the Chao1, ChaoE, Efron-Thisted, Shannon and inverse Simpson indices were applied, and diversity was also estimated on datasets down-sampled to the smallest sample. Repertoire overlap was assessed by strict matching of CDR3 nucleotide sequence, V gene and J gene, and clustering was done by Jaccard-based multidimensional scaling. On average, thymus samples gave 750,000 to 1,000,000 unique TCRB clonotypes, whereas blood samples gave 80,000 to 85,000.

The receptor comes from a boy in the first two years of life with a congenital heart defect. Donor details come from another sample of the same person, matched by shared clones. Sequencing was done on a sample of thymocytes. The sequence is built from TRBV4-3 and TRBJ1-5, with no confident D gene call. The CDR3 protein sequence reads: CASSQRLGGVDQPQHF. The DNA sequence is TGCGCCAGCAGCCAAAGATTGGGAGGAGTGGATCAGCCCCAGCATTTT.